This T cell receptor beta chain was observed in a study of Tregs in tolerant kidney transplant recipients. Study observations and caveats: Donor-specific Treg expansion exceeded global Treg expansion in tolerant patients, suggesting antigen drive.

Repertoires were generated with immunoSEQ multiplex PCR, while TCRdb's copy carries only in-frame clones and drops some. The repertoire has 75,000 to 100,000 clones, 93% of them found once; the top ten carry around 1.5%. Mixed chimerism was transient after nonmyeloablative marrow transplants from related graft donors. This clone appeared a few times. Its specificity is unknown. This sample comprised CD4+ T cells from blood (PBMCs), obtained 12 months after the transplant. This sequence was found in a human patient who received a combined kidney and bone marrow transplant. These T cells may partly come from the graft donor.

CDR3 region: CASSLDRGNEKLFF. The DNA for the CDR3 is TGTGCCAGTAGTTTGGACAGGGGGAATGAAAAACTGTTTTTT. The genes are TRBV19 and TRBJ1-4; TRBD1 matches 10 bases. Germline trimming cut 5 bases from V and 5 bases from J; bases unmatched to any gene: 2. CDR1 is LNHDA and CDR2 is SQIVND in the germline V gene (reference sequence). The CDR3 contains 14 residues.